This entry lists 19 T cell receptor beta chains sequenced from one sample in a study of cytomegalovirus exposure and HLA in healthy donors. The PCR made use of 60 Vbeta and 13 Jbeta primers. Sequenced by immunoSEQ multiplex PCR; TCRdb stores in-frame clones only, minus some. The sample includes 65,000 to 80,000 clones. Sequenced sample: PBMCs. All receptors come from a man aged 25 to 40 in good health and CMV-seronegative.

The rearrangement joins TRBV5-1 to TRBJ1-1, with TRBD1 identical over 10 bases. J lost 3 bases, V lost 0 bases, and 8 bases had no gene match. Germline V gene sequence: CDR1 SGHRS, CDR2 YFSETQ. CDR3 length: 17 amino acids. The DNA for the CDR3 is TGCGCCAGCAGCTTGGCATTTGACAGGGGGCCGGACACTGAAGCTTTCTTT. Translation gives CASSLAFDRGPDTEAFF.

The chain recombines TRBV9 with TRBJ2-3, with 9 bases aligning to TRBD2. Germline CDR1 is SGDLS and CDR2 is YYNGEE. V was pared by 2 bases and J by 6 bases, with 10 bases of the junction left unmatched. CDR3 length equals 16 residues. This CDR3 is CASSVRGLSGGDTQYF. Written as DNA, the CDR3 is TGTGCCAGCAGCGTGAGGGGGCTCAGCGGGGGGGATACGCAGTATTTT.

As DNA, the CDR3 is TGTGCCAGCTACCAGGGGGAGACCCAGTACTTC. It specifies CASYQGETQYF. The genes are TRBV6-5 and TRBJ2-5; TRBD1 might be the D (6 bases). Per germline, CDR1 MNHEY and CDR2 SVGAGI. Between the trimmed V and J ends, which lost 8 bases and 5 bases, there was a span of 9 bases. The CDR3 covers 11 residues.

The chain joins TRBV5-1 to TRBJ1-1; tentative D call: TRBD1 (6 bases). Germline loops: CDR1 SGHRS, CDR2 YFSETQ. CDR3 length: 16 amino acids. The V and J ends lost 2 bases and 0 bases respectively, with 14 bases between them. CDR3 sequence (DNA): TGCGCCAGCAGCTTTAGAGCGGGACATATGAACACTGAAGCTTTCTTT. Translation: CASSFRAGHMNTEAFF.

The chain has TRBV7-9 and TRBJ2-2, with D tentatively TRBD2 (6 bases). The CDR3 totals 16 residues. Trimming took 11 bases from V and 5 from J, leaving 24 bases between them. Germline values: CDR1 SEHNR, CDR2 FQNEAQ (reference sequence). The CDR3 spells CALEKGPRGGTGELFF. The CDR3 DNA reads TGTGCCCTGGAGAAGGGTCCACGAGGAGGGACCGGGGAGCTGTTTTTT.

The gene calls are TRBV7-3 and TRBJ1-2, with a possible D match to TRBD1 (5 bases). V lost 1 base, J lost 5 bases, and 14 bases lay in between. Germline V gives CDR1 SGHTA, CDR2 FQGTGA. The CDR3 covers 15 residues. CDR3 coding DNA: TGTGCCAGCAGCTTAATGGGAGGGGATGAGTATGGCTACACCTTC. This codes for CASSLMGGDEYGYTF.

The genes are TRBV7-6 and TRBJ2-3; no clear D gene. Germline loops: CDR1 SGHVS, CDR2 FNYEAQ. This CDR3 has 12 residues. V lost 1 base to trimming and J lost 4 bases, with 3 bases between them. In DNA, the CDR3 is TGTGCCAGCAGCTTAGGCGCAGATACGCAGTATTTT. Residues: CASSLGADTQYF.

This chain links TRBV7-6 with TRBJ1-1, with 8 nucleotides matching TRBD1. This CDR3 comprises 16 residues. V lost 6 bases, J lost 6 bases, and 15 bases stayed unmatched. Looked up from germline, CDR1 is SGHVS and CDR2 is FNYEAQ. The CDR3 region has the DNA TGTGCCAGCAGTTTATACCCCAGGGGGCGTGGGGCTGAAGCTTTCTTT. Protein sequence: CASSLYPRGRGAEAFF.

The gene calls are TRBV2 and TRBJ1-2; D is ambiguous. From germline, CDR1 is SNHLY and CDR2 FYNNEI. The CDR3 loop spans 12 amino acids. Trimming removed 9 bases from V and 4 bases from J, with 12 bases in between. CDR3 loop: CARQTASYGYTF. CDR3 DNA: TGTGCCAGACAAACCGCCTCCTATGGCTACACCTTC.

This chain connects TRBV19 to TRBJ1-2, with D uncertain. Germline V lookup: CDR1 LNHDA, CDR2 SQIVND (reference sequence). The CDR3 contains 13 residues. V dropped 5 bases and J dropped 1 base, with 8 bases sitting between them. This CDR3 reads CASSGRDNYGYTF. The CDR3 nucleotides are TGTGCCAGTAGTGGACGGGATAACTATGGCTACACCTTC.

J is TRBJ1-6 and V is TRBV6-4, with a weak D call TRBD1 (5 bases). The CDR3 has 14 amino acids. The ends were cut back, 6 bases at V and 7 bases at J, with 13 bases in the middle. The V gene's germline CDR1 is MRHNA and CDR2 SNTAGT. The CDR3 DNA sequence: TGTGCCAGCAGCGCGGGACTTAGAAATTCACCCCTCCACTTT. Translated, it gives CASSAGLRNSPLHF.

The chain's CDR3 is CASQDPHEKEGQPQHF. The CDR3 nucleotides read TGTGCCAGCCAAGACCCACATGAGAAGGAGGGTCAGCCCCAGCATTTT. V gene TRBV5-3 combines with J gene TRBJ1-5; no clear D. TRBV5-3 is an ORF for which the function is uncertain. The CDR3 is 16 residues long. Trimming pared 8 bases from V and 6 bases from J, leaving 24 bases between.

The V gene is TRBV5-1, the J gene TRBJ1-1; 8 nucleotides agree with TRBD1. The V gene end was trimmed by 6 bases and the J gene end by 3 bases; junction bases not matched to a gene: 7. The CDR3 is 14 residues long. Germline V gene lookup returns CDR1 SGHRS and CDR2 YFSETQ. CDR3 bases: TGCGCCAGCAAACCTAAGGACAGGGACACTGAAGCTTTCTTT. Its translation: CASKPKDRDTEAFF.

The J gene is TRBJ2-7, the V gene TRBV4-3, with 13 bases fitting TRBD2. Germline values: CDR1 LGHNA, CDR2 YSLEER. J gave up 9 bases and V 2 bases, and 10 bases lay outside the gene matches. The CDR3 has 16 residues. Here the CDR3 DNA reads TGCGCCAGCAGCCAACGGACTAGCGGGAGTGTGGGCGGGCAGTACTTC. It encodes CASSQRTSGSVGGQYF.

CDR3 DNA sequence: TGTGCCAGCAGCCAAGAGGTCCTAGCCCCCGGGAGGGAGCAGTTCTTC. The encoded protein is CASSQEVLAPGREQFF. This rearrangement joins TRBV4-2 to TRBJ2-1; 7 bases line up with TRBD2. V was clipped by 0 bases and J by 10 bases; unmatched bases: 12. Germline V CDR1 and CDR2: LGHNA, YNFKEQ. This CDR3 comprises 16 residues.

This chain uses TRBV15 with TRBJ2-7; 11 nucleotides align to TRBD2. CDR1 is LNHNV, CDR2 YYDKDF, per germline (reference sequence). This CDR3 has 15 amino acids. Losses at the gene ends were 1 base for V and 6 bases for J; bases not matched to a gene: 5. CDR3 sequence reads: CATSRVTSGSTEQYF. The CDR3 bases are TGTGCCACCAGCAGAGTAACTAGCGGGAGTACCGAGCAGTACTTC.

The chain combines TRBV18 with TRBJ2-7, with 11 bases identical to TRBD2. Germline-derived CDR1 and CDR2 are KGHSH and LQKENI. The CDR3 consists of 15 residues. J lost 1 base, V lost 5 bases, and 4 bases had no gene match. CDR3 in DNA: TGTGCCAGCTCATCCGGGACTAGCGGATCCTACGAGCAGTACTTC. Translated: CASSSGTSGSYEQYF.

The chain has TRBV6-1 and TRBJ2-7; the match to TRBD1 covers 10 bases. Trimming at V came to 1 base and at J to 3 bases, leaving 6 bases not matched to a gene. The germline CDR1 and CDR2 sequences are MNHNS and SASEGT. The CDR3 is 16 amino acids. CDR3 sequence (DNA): TGTGCCAGCAGTGAAGGGCCGGGACAGGGGATCTACGAGCAGTACTTC. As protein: CASSEGPGQGIYEQYF.

The chain's CDR3 is CASSVAYEQFF. The CDR3, as DNA: TGTGCCAGCAGCGTAGCTTATGAGCAGTTCTTC. V and J are TRBV9 and TRBJ2-1, with D hard to call. Trimming shortened V by 0 bases and J by 8 bases, and 3 bases separated the two germline ends. Germline CDR1 SGDLS, CDR2 YYNGEE. This CDR3 spans 11 amino acids.